A selection of T cell receptor beta chains follows, all from one sample in a study of control samples from healthy donors and cancer patients. Clones were read by immunoSEQ multiplex PCR, and TCRdb kept only the in-frame ones, dropping some. The data show 100,000 to 150,000 clones, 85% to 95% seen once. Sequencing input: blood. The receptors were sampled from a man aged 18 to 29 in good health. The CDR3 runs from the conserved cysteine through the conserved F or W. D genes are given only for firm matches. Clone size appears in some rows only: once, few, many, or a class for an expanded clone.

>TRBV7-9|.|TRBJ2-1|.
TGTGCCAGCAGCTTAGGGGGTGGGGCGGACAATGAGCAGTTCTTC
CASSLGGGADNEQFF
>TRBV6-1|.|TRBJ1-1|.
TGTGCCAGCAGTCCCAGGGGCTTGAACACTGAAGCTTTCTTT
CASSPRGLNTEAFF
>TRBV10-3|.|TRBJ1-3|once
TGTGCCTCCGGGACAACTGGAAACACCATATATTTT
CASGTTGNTIYF
>TRBV5-1|.|TRBJ2-2|.
TGCGCCAGCAGCTGGACGGCCACCGGGGAGCTGTTTTTT
CASSWTATGELFF
>TRBV9|TRBD1|TRBJ2-1|once
TGTGCCAGCAGCGTAGGTGGGGGACAGACCTACAATGAGCAGTTCTTC
CASSVGGGQTYNEQFF
>TRBV3-1/TRBV3-2|TRBD1|TRBJ2-1|.
TGTGCCAGCAGCCAAGCGACAGGGCCTCAGTTCTTC
CASSQATGPQFF
>TRBV6-2/TRBV6-3|TRBD1|TRBJ1-5|.
TGTGCCAGCAGTTGGGACAGGGTTTCCCATAGCAATCAGCCCCAGCATTTT
CASSWDRVSHSNQPQHF
>TRBV5-4|.|TRBJ2-3|few
TGTGCCAGCAGCTTAGAGACTAGGTCAGGAGGAGATACGCAGTATTTT
CASSLETRSGGDTQYF
>TRBV7-6|TRBD1|TRBJ1-2|.
TGTGCCAGCAGCGCCCGAGACAGGGGTCACGGCTACACCTTC
CASSARDRGHGYTF
>TRBV25-1|.|TRBJ1-5|.
TGTGCCAGCAGTGAAAGGGGCTGGGGCAATCAGCCCCAGCATTTT
CASSERGWGNQPQHF
>TRBV5-8|.|TRBJ2-7|once
TGTGCCAGCAGCTTGAATGGACAGATAGTAACCTACGAGCAGTACTTC
CASSLNGQIVTYEQYF
>TRBV5-1|.|TRBJ2-1|once
TGCGCCAGCAGCTTGGGGTGGGACACCTACAATGAGCAGTTCTTC
CASSLGWDTYNEQFF
>TRBV19|.|TRBJ1-2|.
TGTGCCAGTAGTATATACACAGCTAACTATGGCTACACCTTC
CASSIYTANYGYTF
>TRBV25-1|.|TRBJ1-2|.
TGTGCCAGCAGTGATTGGGCCGGCTACACCTTC
CASSDWAGYTF
>TRBV4-1|TRBD2|TRBJ2-5|.
TGCGCCAGCAGCCAAGGGTCCGGGGGGGGATGGACCCAAGAGACCCAGTACTTC
CASSQGSGGGWTQETQYF
>TRBV27|.|TRBJ1-2|.
TGTGCCAGCAGCCCCGCCTGGGGGAACTATGGCTACACCTTC
CASSPAWGNYGYTF
>TRBV7-2|TRBD2|TRBJ2-7|.
TGTGCCAGCAGCATTAGCGGGGGGCGAATCTACGAGCAGTACTTC
CASSISGGRIYEQYF
>TRBV7-9|TRBD1|TRBJ1-2|.
TGTGCCAGCAGCTTAGACGGGACAGGGGGTGGCTACACCTTC
CASSLDGTGGGYTF
>TRBV19|.|TRBJ2-7|.
TGTGCCAGTAGTATGAGGGGTTACGAGCAGTACTTC
CASSMRGYEQYF
>TRBV7-6|TRBD2|TRBJ2-3|.
TGTGCCAGCAGCACGGGACTAGCGGGGGGGAGAGATACGCAGTATTTT
CASSTGLAGGRDTQYF
>TRBV5-1|.|TRBJ2-4|.
TGCGCCAGCAGCGAACCCCGAGGCATTCAGTACTTC
CASSEPRGIQYF
>TRBV7-9|.|TRBJ2-5|.
TGTGCCAGCAGCTTACGCAGGGTTTCGGCGGAGACCCAGTACTTC
CASSLRRVSAETQYF
>TRBV5-1|.|TRBJ1-1|.
TGCGCCAGCAGCTTGGAACAGGGTCGAAACACTGAAGCTTTCTTT
CASSLEQGRNTEAFF
>TRBV5-1|.|TRBJ1-1|.
TGCGCCAGCAGCTTCGGGGGGATGAACACTGAAGCTTTCTTT
CASSFGGMNTEAFF
>TRBV21-1|.|TRBJ2-2|.
TGTGCCAGCAGCAAAGGAGAGGGACAGGGGGCCACCGGGGAGCTGTTTTTT
CASSKGEGQGATGELFF
>TRBV7-9|.|TRBJ1-4|few
TGTGCCAGCAGCCCGAGGGAGACAGTGCACGAAAAACTGTTTTTT
CASSPRETVHEKLFF
>TRBV5-1|.|TRBJ1-6|.
TGCGCCAGCAGCTTGGCCGGGCAGACGCCAAATTCACCCCTCCACTTT
CASSLAGQTPNSPLHF
>TRBV7-9|TRBD2|TRBJ2-1|.
TGTGCCAGCAGCACCCTAGCGGGGAGCTCCTACAATGAGCAGTTCTTC
CASSTLAGSSYNEQFF
>TRBV27|.|TRBJ1-2|.
TGTGCCAGCAGTCAAACCGGGACACTTAACTATGGCTACACCTTC
CASSQTGTLNYGYTF
>TRBV3-1/TRBV3-2|.|TRBJ1-2|.
TGTGCCAGCAGCCAAGATGCTTTCCTTCGGGGAGGCTACACCTTC
CASSQDAFLRGGYTF
>TRBV12-5|.|TRBJ2-5|.
TGTGCTAGTGGGGCCGGGACCCAAGAGACCCAGTACTTC
CASGAGTQETQYF
>TRBV4-1|.|TRBJ1-1|.
TGCGCCAGCAGCCAAGGGATGGGCACTGAAGCTTTCTTT
CASSQGMGTEAFF
>TRBV18|.|TRBJ2-7|.
TGTGCCAGCTCACCACCGGACTTCCCCTACGAGCAGTACTTC
CASSPPDFPYEQYF
>TRBV3-1/TRBV3-2|TRBD2|TRBJ2-5|.
TGTGCCAGCAGCCAGAAGCCCTATAGGACTAGCGGGGGAGAGACCCAGTACTTC
CASSQKPYRTSGGETQYF
>TRBV7-6|.|TRBJ2-3|once
TGTGCCAGCAGCTTAGACTGGACAGATACGCAGTATTTT
CASSLDWTDTQYF
>TRBV5-1|.|TRBJ2-3|.
TGCGCCAGCAGCTTGCTAGAGAGCACAGATACGCAGTATTTT
CASSLLESTDTQYF
>TRBV6-1|.|TRBJ2-3|.
TGTGCCAGCAGTGAAGGAGTACAGAGCACAGATACGCAGTATTTT
CASSEGVQSTDTQYF
>TRBV2|TRBD1|TRBJ2-1|.
TGTGCCAGCCAGACAGGGATTAGGGATGAGCAGTTCTTC
CASQTGIRDEQFF
>TRBV5-1|TRBD2|TRBJ2-1|.
TGCGCCAGCAGCTTGGGTGGGACTAGCGTGAATGAGCAGTTCTTC
CASSLGGTSVNEQFF
>TRBV3-1/TRBV3-2|.|TRBJ1-6|.
TGTGCCAGCAGCCACGATCCTATGAGGGGTTGGAATTCACCCCTCCACTTT
CASSHDPMRGWNSPLHF
>TRBV6-5|TRBD1|TRBJ1-2|.
TGTGCCAGCAGCCCAAAACCCAGGGGGCTAGGCTACACCTTC
CASSPKPRGLGYTF
>TRBV6-5|TRBD1|TRBJ1-1|once
TGTGCCAGCAGTTACGCGGGACAGGAAGCTTTCTTT
CASSYAGQEAFF
>TRBV30|.|TRBJ2-2|.
TGTGCCTGGAGTGTTCCAGGGGTGGACACCGGGGAGCTGTTTTTT
CAWSVPGVDTGELFF
>TRBV5-1|TRBD1|TRBJ2-1|once
TGCGCCAGCAGCTTAGTGACAGGGCCTTTGGGCAATGAGCAGTTCTTC
CASSLVTGPLGNEQFF
>TRBV6-5|.|TRBJ1-2|.
TGTGCCAGCAGTTACCGCCAAGGCCATGGCTACGCCTTC
CASSYRQGHGYAF
>TRBV27|TRBD2|TRBJ2-1|.
TGTGCCAGCAGCCGAGGACTAGCGGGTAATGAGCAGTTCTTC
CASSRGLAGNEQFF